These T cell receptor beta chains were read from a single sample in a study of OX40 agonist ivuxolimab in advanced cancers. Profiling relied on immunoSEQ multiplex PCR, and the TCRdb table lists in-frame clones only, not all of them. The sample yields 57,000 or so clones, roughly nine tenths seen once. Material: CD4+ or CD8+ T cells sorted from blood, obtained in a trial of the OX40 agonist ivuxolimab. These receptors originate from an adult with an advanced solid tumor such as melanoma, head and neck, liver or kidney cancer. Both conserved end residues are part of each CDR3. D genes are given only for firm matches.

d_gene,j_gene,v_gene,CDR3aa,CDR3nt
-,TRBJ2-7,TRBV6-6,CASSYLSEQYF,TGTGCCAGCAGTTACCTTTCTGAGCAGTACTTC
TRBD1,TRBJ2-5,TRBV19,CASSIRTGGISETQYF,TGTGCCAGTAGTATCCGGACAGGGGGCATATCAGAGACCCAGTACTTC
-,TRBJ2-1,TRBV7-3,CASSSTPSRFNEQFF,TGTGCCAGCAGCTCCACTCCTAGCCGCTTCAATGAGCAGTTCTTC
-,TRBJ2-7,TRBV10-3,CAISGRDGISYEQYF,TGTGCCATCAGTGGAAGGGACGGTATCTCCTACGAGCAGTACTTC
-,TRBJ1-1,TRBV6-6,CATAGNTEAFF,TGTGCCACCGCAGGGAACACTGAAGCTTTCTTT
-,TRBJ2-7,TRBV7-3,CASSLGSTGFWEQYF,TGTGCCAGCAGCTTAGGGTCCACAGGGTTTTGGGAGCAGTACTTC
-,TRBJ2-1,TRBV5-1,CASSLGLTTPGFF,TGCGCCAGCAGCTTGGGGCTAACCACCCCCGGGTTCTTC
TRBD1,TRBJ1-4,TRBV5-1,CASSLGDRGEKLFF,TGCGCCAGCAGCTTGGGGGACAGGGGTGAAAAACTGTTTTTT
TRBD2,TRBJ2-2,TRBV11-3,CASQTSSTGELFF,TGTGCCAGTCAGACTAGCAGCACCGGGGAGCTGTTTTTT
-,TRBJ1-2,TRBV5-6,CASSLGRVGGYTF,TGTGCCAGCAGCTTGGGCAGGGTCGGTGGCTACACCTTC
-,TRBJ2-3,TRBV4-3,CASSQEGTGDTQYF,TGCGCCAGCAGCCAAGAAGGGACGGGGGATACGCAGTATTTT